A selection of T cell receptor beta chains follows, all from one sample in a study of T cell clonotyping in hematopoietic cell transplantation. Libraries were prepared by immunoSEQ multiplex PCR; TCRdb keeps only in-frame clonotypes and omits some of them. The repertoire includes some 980 clones, around 95% of them detected once, and approximately 15% sits in the top ten. Sequencing used PBMCs, obtained 30 days after allogeneic stem cell transplant. All receptors come from a male patient in his late teens or twenties who had an allogeneic stem cell transplant from a related donor, so the T cells may come from the graft donor. Some clones in this sample may be carry-over from other donors' samples. CDR3s include the opening cysteine and the closing phenylalanine or tryptophan. The order of the fields is CDR3 protein, CDR3 DNA, V gene, J gene, D gene, clone size. The D gene is left open where the match is weak. Not all rows give a size; the values are once, few, many and, for expanded clones, a class.

cdr3_aa: CAWRGWGATNEKLFF; cdr3_nt: TGTGCCTGGAGAGGGTGGGGGGCAACTAATGAAAAACTGTTTTTT; v_call: TRBV30; j_call: TRBJ1-4; d_call: -; clone_size: -
cdr3_aa: CSVEGGLEETQYF; cdr3_nt: TGCAGCGTCGAGGGGGGGCTCGAAGAGACCCAGTACTTC; v_call: TRBV29-1; j_call: TRBJ2-5; d_call: -; clone_size: -
cdr3_aa: CASSPSYRVGTEAFF; cdr3_nt: TGTGCCAGCAGCCCCTCGTACAGGGTCGGCACTGAAGCTTTCTTT; v_call: TRBV7-2; j_call: TRBJ1-1; d_call: -; clone_size: -
cdr3_aa: CAWNGLAFNEQFF; cdr3_nt: TGTGCCTGGAATGGACTAGCGTTCAATGAGCAGTTCTTC; v_call: TRBV30; j_call: TRBJ2-1; d_call: TRBD2; clone_size: -
cdr3_aa: CASSPVGAGHNEQFF; cdr3_nt: TGTGCCAGCAGCCCCGTGGGAGCAGGTCACAATGAGCAGTTCTTC; v_call: TRBV6-4; j_call: TRBJ2-1; d_call: -; clone_size: -
cdr3_aa: CASSVVLNTEAFF; cdr3_nt: TGTGCCAGCAGCGTAGTATTGAACACTGAAGCTTTCTTT; v_call: TRBV9; j_call: TRBJ1-1; d_call: -; clone_size: -
cdr3_aa: CASSLAALNEQFF; cdr3_nt: TGTGCCAGCAGCTTAGCCGCGCTCAATGAGCAGTTCTTC; v_call: TRBV7-6; j_call: TRBJ2-1; d_call: -; clone_size: -
cdr3_aa: CASSLVAGGRSYNEQFF; cdr3_nt: TGTGCCAGCAGCTTAGTGGCGGGAGGGCGCTCCTACAATGAGCAGTTCTTC; v_call: TRBV7-2; j_call: TRBJ2-1; d_call: TRBD2; clone_size: -
cdr3_aa: CASSPGTSVSTDTQYF; cdr3_nt: TGTGCCAGCAGCCCAGGGACTAGCGTTAGCACAGATACGCAGTATTTT; v_call: TRBV7-2; j_call: TRBJ2-3; d_call: TRBD2; clone_size: -
cdr3_aa: CASSEPGTGPYNSPLHF; cdr3_nt: TGTGCCAGCAGTGAACCCGGGACAGGGCCCTATAATTCACCCCTCCACTTT; v_call: TRBV6-1; j_call: TRBJ1-6; d_call: TRBD1; clone_size: -
cdr3_aa: CASSPRGQSYEQYF; cdr3_nt: TGTGCCAGTAGTCCTAGGGGACAGTCCTACGAGCAGTACTTC; v_call: TRBV19; j_call: TRBJ2-7; d_call: TRBD1; clone_size: -
cdr3_aa: CASSIRGERGYTF; cdr3_nt: TGTGCCAGTAGTATACGCGGGGAGCGTGGCTACACCTTC; v_call: TRBV19; j_call: TRBJ1-2; d_call: -; clone_size: -
cdr3_aa: CASIWGVLGNEQFF; cdr3_nt: TGTGCCAGCATCTGGGGGGTTTTAGGCAATGAGCAGTTCTTC; v_call: TRBV2; j_call: TRBJ2-1; d_call: -; clone_size: -
cdr3_aa: CASSEGLAVDTQYF; cdr3_nt: TGTGCCAGCAGTGAGGGACTAGCGGTCGATACGCAGTATTTT; v_call: TRBV6-4; j_call: TRBJ2-3; d_call: TRBD2; clone_size: -
cdr3_aa: CASSADSYLYGYTF; cdr3_nt: TGTGCCAGCAGCGCGGACAGCTACCTTTATGGCTACACCTTC; v_call: TRBV5-4; j_call: TRBJ1-2; d_call: -; clone_size: -
cdr3_aa: CASSRWQNNEKLFF; cdr3_nt: TGTGCCAGTAGTCGTTGGCAGAATAATGAAAAACTGTTTTTT; v_call: TRBV19; j_call: TRBJ1-4; d_call: -; clone_size: -
cdr3_aa: CASSLRNIDTQYF; cdr3_nt: TGTGCCAGCAGCTTAAGGAATATCGATACGCAGTATTTT; v_call: TRBV7-3; j_call: TRBJ2-3; d_call: -; clone_size: -
cdr3_aa: CASSPRTESYGYTF; cdr3_nt: TGTGCCAGCTCACCCCGGACAGAAAGCTATGGCTACACCTTC; v_call: TRBV18; j_call: TRBJ1-2; d_call: -; clone_size: -
cdr3_aa: CASSQAFLGKGGEKLFF; cdr3_nt: TGCGCCAGCAGCCAAGCTTTTTTAGGGAAAGGTGGAGAAAAACTGTTTTTT; v_call: TRBV4-3; j_call: TRBJ1-4; d_call: -; clone_size: once
cdr3_aa: CASSKKTGTDTQYF; cdr3_nt: TGTGCCAGCAGCAAAAAGACAGGGACAGATACGCAGTATTTT; v_call: TRBV7-8; j_call: TRBJ2-3; d_call: TRBD1; clone_size: -
cdr3_aa: CASSQATGEYQPQHF; cdr3_nt: TGCGCCAGCAGCCAAGCGACAGGGGAATATCAGCCCCAGCATTTT; v_call: TRBV4-1; j_call: TRBJ1-5; d_call: TRBD1; clone_size: once
cdr3_aa: CASSAQTGVLGETQYF; cdr3_nt: TGCGCCAGCAGCGCCCAGACAGGAGTCTTGGGAGAGACCCAGTACTTC; v_call: TRBV5-1; j_call: TRBJ2-5; d_call: -; clone_size: -
cdr3_aa: CAWGPWSYEQYF; cdr3_nt: TGTGCCTGGGGTCCGTGGTCCTACGAGCAGTACTTC; v_call: TRBV30; j_call: TRBJ2-7; d_call: -; clone_size: -
cdr3_aa: CASSTGTAYTEAFF; cdr3_nt: TGTGCCAGCAGCACCGGGACAGCTTACACTGAAGCTTTCTTT; v_call: TRBV5-6; j_call: TRBJ1-1; d_call: TRBD1; clone_size: once
cdr3_aa: CAWSAGELAKNIQYF; cdr3_nt: TGTGCCTGGAGTGCCGGAGAATTAGCCAAAAACATTCAGTACTTC; v_call: TRBV30; j_call: TRBJ2-4; d_call: -; clone_size: -
cdr3_aa: CAWSVRGIILGYTF; cdr3_nt: TGTGCCTGGAGTGTACGGGGTATAATCCTTGGCTACACCTTC; v_call: TRBV30; j_call: TRBJ1-2; d_call: -; clone_size: -
cdr3_aa: CASSMTRALATNQPQHF; cdr3_nt: TGTGCCAGTAGTATGACCAGGGCCCTAGCCACCAATCAGCCCCAGCATTTT; v_call: TRBV19; j_call: TRBJ1-5; d_call: -; clone_size: -